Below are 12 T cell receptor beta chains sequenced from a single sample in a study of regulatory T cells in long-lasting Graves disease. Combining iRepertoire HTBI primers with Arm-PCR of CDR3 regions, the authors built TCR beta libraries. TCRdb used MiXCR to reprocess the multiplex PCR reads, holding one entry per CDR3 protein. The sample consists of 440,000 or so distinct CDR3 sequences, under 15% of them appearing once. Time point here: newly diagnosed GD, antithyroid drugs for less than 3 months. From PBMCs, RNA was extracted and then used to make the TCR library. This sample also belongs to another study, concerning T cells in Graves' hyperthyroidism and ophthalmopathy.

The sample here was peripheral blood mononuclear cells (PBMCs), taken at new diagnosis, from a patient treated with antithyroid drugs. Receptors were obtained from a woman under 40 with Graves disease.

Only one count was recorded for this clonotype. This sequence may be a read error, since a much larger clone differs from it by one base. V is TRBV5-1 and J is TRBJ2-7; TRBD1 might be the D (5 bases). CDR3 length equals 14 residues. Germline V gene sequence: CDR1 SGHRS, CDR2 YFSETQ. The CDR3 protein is CASSLETAPYELYF. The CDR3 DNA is TGCGCCAGCAGCTTGGAGACAGCTCCCTACGAGCTGTACTTC.

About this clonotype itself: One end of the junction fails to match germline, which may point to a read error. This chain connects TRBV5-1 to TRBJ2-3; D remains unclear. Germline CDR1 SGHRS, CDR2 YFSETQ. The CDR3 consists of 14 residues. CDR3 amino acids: CASSPGRGEDTRYF. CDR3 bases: TGCGCCAGCAGCCCAGGACGAGGTGAAGATACGCGGTATTTT. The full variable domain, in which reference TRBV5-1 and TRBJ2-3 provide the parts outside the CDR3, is KAGVTQTPRYLIKTRGQQVTLSCSPISGHRSVSWYQQTPGQGLQFLFEYFSETQRNKGNFPGRFSGRQFSNSRSEMNVSTLELGDSALYLCASSPGRGEDTRYFGPGTRLTVL.

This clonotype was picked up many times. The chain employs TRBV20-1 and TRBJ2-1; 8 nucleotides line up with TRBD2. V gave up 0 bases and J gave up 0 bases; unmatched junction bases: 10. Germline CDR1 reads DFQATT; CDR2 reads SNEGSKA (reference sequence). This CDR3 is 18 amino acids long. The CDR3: CSARDVGLAGSSYNEQFF. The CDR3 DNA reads TGCAGTGCTAGAGATGTGGGGCTAGCGGGCAGCTCCTACAATGAGCAGTTCTTC.

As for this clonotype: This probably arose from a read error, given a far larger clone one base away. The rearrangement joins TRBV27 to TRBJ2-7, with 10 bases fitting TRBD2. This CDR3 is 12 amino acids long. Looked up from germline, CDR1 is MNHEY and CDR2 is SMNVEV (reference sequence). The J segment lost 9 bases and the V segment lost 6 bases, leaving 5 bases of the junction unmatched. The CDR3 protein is CASSLSGRGQYF. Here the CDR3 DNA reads TGTGCCAGCAGCTTAAGCGGGAGGGGGCAGTACTTC.

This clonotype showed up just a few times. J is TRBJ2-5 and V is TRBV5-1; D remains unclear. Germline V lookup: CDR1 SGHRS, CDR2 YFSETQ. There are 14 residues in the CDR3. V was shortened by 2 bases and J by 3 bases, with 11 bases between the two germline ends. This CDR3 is CASSFPGRKETQYF. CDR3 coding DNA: TGCGCCAGCAGCTTCCCAGGACGAAAAGAGACCCAGTACTTC.

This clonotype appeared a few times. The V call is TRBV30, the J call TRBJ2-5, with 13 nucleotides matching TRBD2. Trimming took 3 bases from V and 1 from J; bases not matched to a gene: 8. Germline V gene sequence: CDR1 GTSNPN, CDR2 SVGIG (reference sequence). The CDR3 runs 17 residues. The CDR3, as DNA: TGTGCCTGGAGCCGGCTGGGACTAGCGGGAAGCCAAGAGACCCAGTACTTC. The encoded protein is CAWSRLGLAGSQETQYF. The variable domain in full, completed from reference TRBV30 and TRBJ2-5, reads SQTIHQWPATLVQPVGSPLSLECTVEGTSNPNLYWYRQAAGRGLQLLFYSVGIGQISSEVPQNLSASRPQDRQFILSSKKLLLSDSGFYLCAWSRLGLAGSQETQYFGPGTRLLVL.

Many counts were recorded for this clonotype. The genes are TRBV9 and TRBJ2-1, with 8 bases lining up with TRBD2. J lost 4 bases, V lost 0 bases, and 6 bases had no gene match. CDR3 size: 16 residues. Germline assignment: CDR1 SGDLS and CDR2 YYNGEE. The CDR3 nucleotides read TGTGCCAGCAGCGTAGACAGCGGGAGCCAGTACAATGAGCAGTTCTTC. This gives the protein CASSVDSGSQYNEQFF.

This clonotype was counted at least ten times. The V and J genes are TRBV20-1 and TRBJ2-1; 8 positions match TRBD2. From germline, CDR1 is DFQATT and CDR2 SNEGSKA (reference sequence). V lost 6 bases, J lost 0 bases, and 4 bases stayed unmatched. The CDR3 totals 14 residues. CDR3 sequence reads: CSARLATSYNEQFF. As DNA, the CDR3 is TGCAGTGCCCGACTAGCGACCTCCTACAATGAGCAGTTCTTC.

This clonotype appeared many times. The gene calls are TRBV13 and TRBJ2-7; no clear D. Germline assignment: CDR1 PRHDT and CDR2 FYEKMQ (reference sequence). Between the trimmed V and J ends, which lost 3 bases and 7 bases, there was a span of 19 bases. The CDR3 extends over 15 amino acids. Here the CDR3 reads CASSFRGDMAWEQYF. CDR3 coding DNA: TGTGCCAGCAGCTTTCGCGGCGACATGGCCTGGGAGCAGTACTTC.

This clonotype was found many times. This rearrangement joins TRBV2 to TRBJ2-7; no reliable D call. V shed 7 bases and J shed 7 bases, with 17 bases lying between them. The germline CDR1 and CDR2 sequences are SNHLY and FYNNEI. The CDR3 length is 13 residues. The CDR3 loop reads CASIQGEVEEQYF. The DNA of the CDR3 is TGTGCCAGCATCCAAGGCGAGGTTGAGGAGCAGTACTTC.

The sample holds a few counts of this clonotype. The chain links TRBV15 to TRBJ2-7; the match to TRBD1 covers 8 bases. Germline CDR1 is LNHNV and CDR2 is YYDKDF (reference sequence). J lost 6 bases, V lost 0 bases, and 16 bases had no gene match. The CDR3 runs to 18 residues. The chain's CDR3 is CATSRDSLVGQGASEQYF. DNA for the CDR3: TGTGCCACCAGCAGAGATAGTTTGGTGGGGCAGGGGGCGAGCGAGCAGTACTTC.

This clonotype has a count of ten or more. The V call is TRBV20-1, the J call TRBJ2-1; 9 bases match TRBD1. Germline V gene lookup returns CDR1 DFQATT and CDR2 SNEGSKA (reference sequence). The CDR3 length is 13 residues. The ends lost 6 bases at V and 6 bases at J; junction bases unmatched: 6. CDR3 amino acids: CSAGRQGVNEQFF. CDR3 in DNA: TGCAGTGCCGGGCGACAGGGGGTCAATGAGCAGTTCTTC.